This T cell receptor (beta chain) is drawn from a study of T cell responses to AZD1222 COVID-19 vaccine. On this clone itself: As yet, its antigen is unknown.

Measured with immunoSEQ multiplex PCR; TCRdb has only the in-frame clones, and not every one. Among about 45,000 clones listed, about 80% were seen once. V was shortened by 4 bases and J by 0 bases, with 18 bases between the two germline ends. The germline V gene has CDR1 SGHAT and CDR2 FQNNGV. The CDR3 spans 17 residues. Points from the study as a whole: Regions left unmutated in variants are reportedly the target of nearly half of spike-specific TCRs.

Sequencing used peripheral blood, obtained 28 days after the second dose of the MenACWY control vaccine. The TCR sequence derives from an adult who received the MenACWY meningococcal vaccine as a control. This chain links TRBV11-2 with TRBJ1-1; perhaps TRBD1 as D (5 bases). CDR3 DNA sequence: TGTGCCAGCAGCTCAAAATATCGGACAACCATGAACACTGAAGCTTTCTTT. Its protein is CASSSKYRTTMNTEAFF.